This TCR beta chain was profiled in a study of CD8+ T cells in alopecia areata. General study results and limits: Patients showed less clear TCR sequence sharing than mice, possibly partly because of HLA diversity. Scalp lesions, especially in alopecia totalis/universalis, had higher clonality than normal scalp. There were also resident alphabeta T cells of normal skin sequenced in scalp samples.

The J segment lost 3 bases and the V segment lost 2 bases, leaving 3 bases of the junction unmatched. Germline V gene lookup returns CDR1 MNHEY and CDR2 SVGAGI. This CDR3 region has 14 residues. In this sample, this clone turned up once. Its cognate antigen is unknown. Extracted RNA was reverse transcribed into cDNA, the sequencing template. The method was immunoSEQ multiplex PCR; TCRdb's version includes in-frame clones alone and lacks a portion of them. The data show fewer than 110,000 clones, around three fifths seen once. Sorted populations comprised CD4+ and CD8+ T cells obtained from PBMCs. The gene calls are TRBV6-5 and TRBJ2-5, with 7 bases identical to TRBD2. This sequence originates from a human donor in good health. Sequenced sample: CD4+ T cells sorted from blood. DNA of the CDR3: TGTGCCAGCAGTTACAATGGGAGGGAAGAGACCCAGTACTTC. Residues: CASSYNGREETQYF.